This T cell receptor (beta chain) originates from a study of T cell responses to AZD1222 COVID-19 vaccine. Repertoires were generated with immunoSEQ multiplex PCR, while TCRdb's copy carries only in-frame clones and drops some. The sample lists 95,000 to 100,000 clones, 85% to 90% seen once, with roughly 1.4% in the top ten. This CDR3 has 12 amino acids. Per the germline V gene, CDR1 is SGDLS and CDR2 is YYNGEE. Trimming removed 8 bases from V and 5 bases from J; junction bases left unmatched: 0. On this clone: The antigen remains unidentified.

Study-level findings and limits: Just six AZD1222 recipients tested seropositive at baseline. Researchers report vaccine-associated CD4 TCRs spanning spike, with dominance at 160-218 and 743-854. Increases in Spike-specific TCR breadth and depth were seen after two AZD1222 doses.

Sequences were derived from peripheral blood, sampled on day 0 of AZD1222 vaccination. The gene calls are TRBV9 and TRBJ2-1; 11 nucleotides match TRBD2. The receptor was isolated from an adult in good health. The CDR3 DNA is TGTGCCAGGGGACTAGCGGACAATGAGCAGTTCTTC. Translation: CARGLADNEQFF.